The sequence of this TCR beta chain was determined in a study of T-cell memory formation after mild COVID-19. On the study more broadly: Each donor largely had its own TCR clusters.

A word on this clonotype: The antigen is not known.

5'RACE primed from the constant segment yielded TCR alpha and TCR beta cDNA libraries bearing sample barcodes and UMIs. TCRdb redid the calling of the 5' RACE reads with MiXCR, one entry per CDR3 protein. The sample includes more than 350,000 distinct CDR3 sequences, roughly 15% of them seen just once. The CDR3 loop spans 16 amino acids. Trimming removed 3 bases at V and 0 bases at J, with 12 bases between. General study findings and limits: Contracting CD8+ clones were enriched in EMRA, CD4+ mainly in CM and EM. Clones that got smaller from day 15 to 85 had even CD4/CD8, while clones growing later tipped toward CD4+.

Sequencing input: PBMCs or a T cell subset sorted from them (not recorded which). This sequence originates from a man aged 18 to 29 who had mild COVID-19 (a few samples of this study predate the infection). Cell type and time point are not known. V usage is TRBV12-3 or TRBV12-4 and J usage is TRBJ2-4, with D perhaps TRBD1 (6 bases). The chain's CDR3 is CASSFGDTVAKNIQYF. The CDR3 DNA sequence: TGTGCCAGCAGTTTTGGGGACACCGTAGCCAAAAACATTCAGTACTTC.